A single sample gave rise to the 25 T cell receptor beta chains below, sequenced in a study of OX40 agonist ivuxolimab in advanced cancers. Assay: immunoSEQ multiplex PCR; the TCRdb copy retains only in-frame clones and omits some. The sample has fewer than 25,000 clones; around 86% are singletons. Sequencing was performed on CD4+ or CD8+ T cells sorted from blood, taken in a trial of the OX40 agonist ivuxolimab. The origin of the receptors is an adult with an advanced solid tumor such as melanoma, head and neck, liver or kidney cancer.

This clone was counted a few times. This sequence joins TRBV7-3 and TRBJ2-3, with 11 bases lining up with TRBD1. The germline V gene encodes CDR1 SGHTA and CDR2 FQGTGA. The CDR3 consists of 20 residues. J was trimmed by 1 base and V by 1 base; bases with no gene match: 13. CDR3 loop: CASSLKSKDRGPLGTDTQYF. The CDR3, as DNA: TGTGCCAGCAGCTTAAAAAGCAAGGACAGGGGGCCTCTCGGCACAGATACGCAGTATTTT.

The chain employs TRBV15 and TRBJ2-2, with 8 bases that match TRBD1. The CDR3 totals 15 residues. Trimming cost V 3 bases and J 3 bases; bases outside gene matches: 3. CDR1 and CDR2 (germline): LNHNV, YYDKDF (reference sequence). The CDR3 sequence is CATSRATGDTGELFF. The CDR3 coding sequence is TGTGCCACCAGCAGGGCGACAGGGGACACCGGGGAGCTGTTTTTT. The full variable domain, in which reference TRBV15 and TRBJ2-2 provide the parts outside the CDR3, is DAMVIQNPRYQVTQFGKPVTLSCSQTLNHNVMYWYQQKSSQAPKLLFHYYDKDFNNEADTPDNFQSRRPNTSFCFLDIRSPGLGDTAMYLCATSRATGDTGELFFGEGSRLTVL.

The V call is TRBV10-2, the J call TRBJ2-7, with TRBD2 as a possible D gene (6 bases). CDR3 length: 14 amino acids. Trimming pared 4 bases from V and 2 bases from J, leaving 12 bases between. Per the germline V gene, CDR1 is WSHSY and CDR2 is SAAADI. DNA for the CDR3: TGCGCCAGCAGTGTACGGACTAAACCCTACGAGCAGTACTTC. This codes for CASSVRTKPYEQYF.

This sequence joins TRBV5-4 and TRBJ2-2; the D is unclear. Germline-derived CDR1 and CDR2 are SGHNT and YYREEE (reference sequence). V gave up 4 bases and J gave up 4 bases, with 17 bases separating them. This CDR3 spans 16 amino acids. As DNA, the CDR3 is TGTGCCAGCAGCCAGTGGAAAAGGGATGGCACCGGGGAGCTGTTTTTT. The encoded protein is CASSQWKRDGTGELFF.

The chain carries TRBV19 and TRBJ1-2, with no clear D. V lost 7 bases, J lost 4 bases, and 13 bases lay in between. Germline values: CDR1 LNHDA, CDR2 SQIVND (reference sequence). This CDR3 has 13 residues. This CDR3 reads CASTPWFGYGYTF. As DNA, the CDR3 is TGTGCCAGTACTCCCTGGTTCGGCTATGGCTACACCTTC.

The chain recombines TRBV7-2 with TRBJ1-5; D might be TRBD1 (6 bases). The CDR3 length is 15 residues. V lost 4 bases and J 1 base, leaving 11 bases between the germline ends. The germline V gene encodes CDR1 SGHTA and CDR2 FQGNSA. The CDR3 coding sequence is TGTGCCAGCAGCTCTTCAGGGGCGAGCAATCAGCCCCAGCATTTT. Protein sequence: CASSSSGASNQPQHF.

This clone was found once. The V call is TRBV19, the J call TRBJ1-1, with TRBD1 identical over 8 bases. V trimming: 1 base; J trimming: 3 bases; junction bases outside the gene matches: 7. CDR1 is LNHDA and CDR2 is SQIVND in the germline V gene (reference sequence). CDR3 length: 16 residues. The CDR3 sequence is CASSIVGQGIYTEAFF. As DNA, the CDR3 is TGTGCCAGTAGTATAGTTGGACAGGGAATCTACACTGAAGCTTTCTTT. The variable domain in full, with the rest retrieved from reference TRBV19 and TRBJ1-1, is DGGITQSPKYLFRKEGQNVTLSCEQNLNHDAMYWYRQDPGQGLRLIYYSQIVNDFQKGDIAEGYSVSREKKESFPLTVTSAQKNPTAFYLCASSIVGQGIYTEAFFGQGTRLTVV.

J is TRBJ2-2 and V is TRBV5-1; D ambiguous. Germline V gene sequence: CDR1 SGHRS, CDR2 YFSETQ. This CDR3 is 15 amino acids long. V lost 4 bases, J lost 6 bases, and 16 bases lay in between. The CDR3 region has the DNA TGCGCCAGCAGCCCCGGGTCATTTGAGCCCGGGGAGCTGTTTTTT. It specifies CASSPGSFEPGELFF. Complete variable domain (other parts from reference TRBV5-1 and TRBJ2-2): KAGVTQTPRYLIKTRGQQVTLSCSPISGHRSVSWYQQTPGQGLQFLFEYFSETQRNKGNFPGRFSGRQFSNSRSEMNVSTLELGDSALYLCASSPGSFEPGELFFGEGSRLTVL.

The chain couples TRBV7-2 to TRBJ2-1; tentatively, D is TRBD2 (7 bases). Germline V gene sequence: CDR1 SGHTA, CDR2 FQGNSA. CDR3 length: 18 residues. V was shortened by 7 bases and J by 5 bases, with 27 bases between the two germline ends. This CDR3 is CASIHTNKGGGVDNEQFF. The CDR3 region has the DNA TGTGCCAGCATCCATACGAACAAAGGGGGGGGTGTTGACAATGAGCAGTTCTTC.

This clone appeared a few times. The chain links TRBV5-4 to TRBJ2-7; no definite D call. The CDR3 runs to 15 residues. V shed 0 bases and J shed 2 bases, with 12 bases lying between them. The germline gives CDR1 SGHNT, CDR2 YYREEE (reference sequence). The CDR3: CASSLEETPAYEQYF. The CDR3 nucleotides are TGTGCCAGCAGCTTGGAGGAAACGCCGGCCTACGAGCAGTACTTC.

The chain is built from TRBV29-1 and TRBJ2-3, with D perhaps TRBD2 (5 bases). CDR3 length: 14 residues. Germline values: CDR1 SQVTM, CDR2 ANQGSEA. Between the trimmed V and J ends, which lost 8 bases and 0 bases, there was a span of 15 bases. As DNA, the CDR3 is TGCAGCCTCTGGTCCGGGATTAGCACAGATACGCAGTATTTT. Residues: CSLWSGISTDTQYF.

V gene TRBV9 combines with J gene TRBJ1-2; D not certain. This CDR3 spans 11 amino acids. Germline V gene sequence: CDR1 SGDLS, CDR2 YYNGEE. The V end lost 7 bases, the J end lost 13 bases, and 17 bases lay between the germline ends. The CDR3 DNA reads TGTGCCAGCGGTGGTTCGGGAGGTGGCACCTTC. This sequence encodes CASGGSGGGTF.

The chain has TRBV6-1 and TRBJ2-3, with D uncertain. V was cut by 3 bases and J by 1 base, with 14 bases left in between. The germline V gene encodes CDR1 MNHNS and CDR2 SASEGT. The CDR3 sequence is 16 residues long. CDR3 in DNA: TGTGCCAGCAGTGAGGAAATGTGGCTAGGCACAGATACGCAGTATTTT. This gives the protein CASSEEMWLGTDTQYF.

The rearrangement uses TRBV11-3 and TRBJ2-7; D is undetermined. Germline V gene sequence: CDR1 SGHNT, CDR2 YENEEA. CDR3 size: 14 residues. Between the trimmed V and J ends, which lost 1 base and 3 bases, there was a span of 10 bases. The CDR3 loop reads CASSLGSMGYEQYF. In DNA form, the CDR3 reads TGTGCCAGCAGCTTAGGGTCAATGGGCTACGAGCAGTACTTC.

CDR3 amino acids: CASSLGVGYEQYF. The CDR3 DNA reads TGTGCCAGCAGCCTCGGGGTAGGCTACGAGCAGTACTTC. The chain couples TRBV11-2 to TRBJ2-7, with D possibly TRBD2 on 5 matching bases. V dropped 5 bases and J dropped 3 bases, with 11 bases sitting between them. The germline CDR1 and CDR2 sequences are SGHAT and FQNNGV. This CDR3 spans 13 amino acids.

This clone has just one count. The rearrangement links TRBV15 to TRBJ1-1; D perhaps matches TRBD1 (5 bases). This CDR3 comprises 17 residues. Germline V gene data show CDR1 as LNHNV and CDR2 as YYDKDF (reference sequence). Trimming pared 5 bases from V and 2 bases from J, leaving 21 bases between. CDR3 bases: TGTGCCACCAGCCTCGCCGGGGCATGGGAGGACAACACTGAAGCTTTCTTT. This codes for CATSLAGAWEDNTEAFF. Combining the CDR3 with reference TRBV15 and TRBJ1-1 gives the whole variable domain DAMVIQNPRYQVTQFGKPVTLSCSQTLNHNVMYWYQQKSSQAPKLLFHYYDKDFNNEADTPDNFQSRRPNTSFCFLDIRSPGLGDTAMYLCATSLAGAWEDNTEAFFGQGTRLTVV.

The genes are TRBV28 and TRBJ1-4, with no clear D. The CDR3 length is 15 residues. The V end was cut by 5 bases, the J end by 5 bases, with 15 bases between. CDR1 MDHEN and CDR2 SYDVKM come from the germline V gene. The CDR3 loop reads CASSPEGEVNEKLFF. CDR3 bases: TGTGCCAGCAGTCCCGAGGGCGAGGTAAATGAAAAACTGTTTTTT.

The V call is TRBV11-2, the J call TRBJ2-7; the D is unclear. The CDR3 runs to 12 residues. The V gene's germline CDR1 is SGHAT and CDR2 FQNNGV. V lost 4 bases, J lost 7 bases, and 11 bases lay in between. For the CDR3, the DNA is TGTGCCAGCAGCTACCCCGGTTGGGAGCAGTACTTC. Its translation is CASSYPGWEQYF.

The chain has TRBV7-2 and TRBJ2-1; 11 bases map to TRBD2. CDR3 length equals 15 residues. V shed 1 base, J shed 7 bases, and the junction held 3 bases outside the gene matches. Germline V gene lookup returns CDR1 SGHTA and CDR2 FQGNSA. CDR3 DNA: TGTGCCAGCAGCTTAGGTCTAGCGGGAGGTAATGAGCAGTTCTTC. Its protein product is CASSLGLAGGNEQFF.

The chain combines TRBV27 with TRBJ1-1, with D possibly matching TRBD1 (6 bases). Germline values: CDR1 MNHEY, CDR2 SMNVEV (reference sequence). With 5 bases removed from V and 4 bases from J, the gap between germline ends came to 14 bases. There are 14 residues in the CDR3. CDR3 nucleotide sequence: TGTGCCAGCAGTACCAACAGGGCGATCACTGAAGCTTTCTTT. The encoded protein is CASSTNRAITEAFF.

The rearrangement links TRBV7-9 to TRBJ2-5, with 7 bases matching TRBD2. V shed 5 bases and J 5 bases; nucleotides not matched to a gene: 5. CDR3 length equals 13 residues. CDR1 is SEHNR, CDR2 FQNEAQ, per germline (reference sequence). For the CDR3, the DNA is TGTGCCAGCAGCCCCGTGGGGGGGGAGACCCAGTACTTC. This sequence encodes CASSPVGGETQYF.

The gene calls are TRBV10-2 and TRBJ2-1; unclear D gene. Per germline, CDR1 WSHSY and CDR2 SAAADI. Trimming took off 3 bases at V and 15 bases at J, with 18 bases between the two ends. The CDR3 runs 13 residues. The CDR3 here is CASSEMAQTCPFF. DNA for the CDR3: TGCGCCAGCAGTGAAATGGCCCAAACTTGTCCGTTCTTC.

This clone was seen more than once but under ten times. The chain couples TRBV19 to TRBJ1-4; D call uncertain. The V gene's germline CDR1 is LNHDA and CDR2 SQIVND (reference sequence). Deletions cut 6 bases from V and 0 bases from J, with 8 bases between. This CDR3 comprises 14 residues. CDR3 sequence: CASRPDATNEKLFF. The CDR3 DNA reads as TGTGCCAGTAGACCTGATGCAACTAATGAAAAACTGTTTTTT.

The gene calls are TRBV2 and TRBJ1-5, with D unresolved. Trimming took off 4 bases at V and 2 bases at J, with 6 bases between the two ends. The CDR3 consists of 13 residues. Per the germline V gene, CDR1 is SNHLY and CDR2 is FYNNEI. In nucleotides, the CDR3 is TGTGCCAGCAGTGTGATGGGCAATCAGCCCCAGCATTTT. Encoded protein: CASSVMGNQPQHF.

This chain uses TRBV29-1 with TRBJ2-7; D possibly corresponds to TRBD2 (5 bases). The CDR3 is made up of 14 amino acids. V gave up 5 bases and J gave up 1 base, with 15 bases separating them. From germline, CDR1 is SQVTM and CDR2 ANQGSEA. The CDR3 sequence: CSVYILGESYEQYF. The CDR3 DNA reads as TGCAGCGTTTATATACTAGGAGAGTCCTACGAGCAGTACTTC.